Presented here are 5 T cell receptor beta chains from one specimen sequenced in a study of Graves' ophthalmopathy and Graves' hyperthyroidism. Amplified material comprised TCR beta CDR3 regions derived from RNA transcripts. RT-PCR was first run with HTBI primers, then multiplex PCR in a second round. Using its own MiXCR run on the multiplex PCR reads, TCRdb lists one record per CDR3 protein. The table records fewer than 400,000 distinct CDR3 sequences, about 18% of them present only once. The specimen sequenced was peripheral blood. These TCRs come from a woman under 30 with Graves' ophthalmopathy.

This clonotype was detected many times. The chain recombines TRBV6-2 or TRBV6-3 with TRBJ2-7, with D possibly being TRBD1 (5 bases). The CDR3 is made up of 17 amino acids. CDR1 MNHEY and CDR2 SVGEGT come from the germline V gene. With 0 bases removed from V and 2 bases from J, the gap between germline ends came to 17 bases. CDR3: CASSYSISSGLPYEQYF. As DNA, the CDR3 is TGTGCCAGCAGTTACTCGATAAGCTCAGGGCTACCCTACGAGCAGTACTTC.

The table lists this clonotype with many counts. The chain's CDR3 is CASSLLGGAETQYF. For the CDR3, the DNA is TGTGCCAGCAGCTTATTAGGAGGGGCGGAGACCCAGTACTTC. This sequence joins TRBV13 and TRBJ2-5, with D perhaps TRBD2 (6 bases). The CDR3 sequence is 14 residues long. V lost 2 bases, J lost 5 bases, and 12 bases lay in between. Germline lookup yields CDR1 PRHDT and CDR2 FYEKMQ (reference sequence).

The table lists this clonotype with many counts. V and J are TRBV27 and TRBJ1-2, with D maybe TRBD1 (6 bases). CDR1 is MNHEY and CDR2 is SMNVEV in the germline V gene (reference sequence). V lost 6 bases and J 2 bases, leaving 13 bases between the germline ends. The CDR3 is 14 residues long. CDR3 amino acids: CASSQQGGNYGYTF. The CDR3 bases are TGTGCCAGCAGCCAACAGGGTGGGAACTATGGCTACACCTTC.

This clonotype was seen ten or more times. The chain has TRBV14 and TRBJ1-2; D not resolved. Germline lookup yields CDR1 SGHDN and CDR2 FVKESK. CDR3 size: 13 residues. V was clipped by 1 base and J by 1 base, with 4 bases between them. CDR3 coding DNA: TGTGCCAGCAGCCAAGGGATTAACTATGGCTACACCTTC. This encodes CASSQGINYGYTF.

This clonotype was counted many times. The V gene is TRBV7-9, the J gene TRBJ2-5; a weak D match, TRBD1 (6 bases). The V and J ends lost 10 bases and 1 base respectively, with 16 bases between them. The CDR3 totals 14 residues. Germline V gene lookup returns CDR1 SEHNR and CDR2 FQNEAQ (reference sequence). Here the CDR3 reads CATSNRASQETQYF. CDR3 DNA: TGTGCCACCTCTAACAGGGCATCCCAAGAGACCCAGTACTTC. The whole variable domain, remainder taken from reference TRBV7-9 and TRBJ2-5, is DTGVSQNPRHKITKRGQNVTFRCDPISEHNRLYWYRQTLGQGPEFLTYFQNEAQLEKSRLLSDRFSAERPKGSFSTLEIQRTEQGDSAMYLCATSNRASQETQYFGPGTRLLVL.